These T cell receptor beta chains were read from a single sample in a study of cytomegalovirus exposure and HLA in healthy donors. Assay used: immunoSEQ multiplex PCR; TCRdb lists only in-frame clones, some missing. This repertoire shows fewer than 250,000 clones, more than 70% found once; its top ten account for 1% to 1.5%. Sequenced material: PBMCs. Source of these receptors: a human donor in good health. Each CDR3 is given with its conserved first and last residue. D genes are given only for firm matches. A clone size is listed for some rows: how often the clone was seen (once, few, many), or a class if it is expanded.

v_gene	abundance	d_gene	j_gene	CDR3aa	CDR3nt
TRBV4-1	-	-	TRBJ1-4	CASSQIQWPNEKLFF	TGCGCCAGCAGCCAGATACAGTGGCCTAATGAAAAACTGTTTTTT
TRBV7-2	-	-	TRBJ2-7	CASSLRATSEQYF	TGTGCCAGCAGCTTACGCGCCACCTCCGAGCAGTACTTC
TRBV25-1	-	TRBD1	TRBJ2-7	CASSDRGDHEQYF	TGTGCCAGCAGCGACAGGGGTGACCACGAGCAGTACTTC
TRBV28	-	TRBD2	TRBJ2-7	CASRWTSGSLEQYF	TGTGCCAGCAGATGGACTAGCGGGAGTTTAGAGCAGTACTTC
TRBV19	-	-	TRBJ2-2	CASSIITLDTGELFF	TGTGCCAGTAGTATTATCACTCTGGACACCGGGGAGCTGTTTTTT
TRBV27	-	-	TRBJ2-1	CASSLNYYNEQFF	TGTGCCAGCAGCCTTAATTACTACAATGAGCAGTTCTTC
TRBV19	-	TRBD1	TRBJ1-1	CASIPQGGTEAFF	TGTGCCAGTATTCCACAGGGGGGGACTGAAGCTTTCTTT
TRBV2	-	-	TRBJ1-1	CASSEDSGQNTEAFF	TGTGCCAGCAGTGAAGACTCCGGACAGAACACTGAAGCTTTCTTT
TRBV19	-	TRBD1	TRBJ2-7	CASSSPSGTGDRYEQYF	TGTGCCAGTAGTAGCCCCTCCGGGACAGGGGATCGCTACGAGCAGTACTTC
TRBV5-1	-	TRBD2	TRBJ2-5	CASSGGRLAARETQYF	TGCGCCAGCAGCGGCGGCCGACTAGCGGCGAGAGAGACCCAGTACTTC
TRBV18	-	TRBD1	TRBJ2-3	CASSPDRGGLDTQYF	TGTGCCAGCTCACCGGACAGGGGGGGTCTGGATACGCAGTATTTT
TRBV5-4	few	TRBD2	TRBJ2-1	CASSLMGVAGGEQFF	TGTGCCAGCAGCCTTATGGGGGTAGCGGGAGGAGAGCAGTTCTTC
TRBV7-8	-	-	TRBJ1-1	CASSLAGGARTEAFF	TGTGCCAGCAGCTTAGCCGGGGGGGCCCGCACTGAAGCTTTCTTT
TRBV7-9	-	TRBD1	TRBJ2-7	CASSGRQGLFRGVGHEQYF	TGTGCCAGCAGCGGACGACAGGGCCTTTTTAGGGGAGTGGGCCACGAGCAGTACTTC
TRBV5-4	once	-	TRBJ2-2	CASSLGLESTGELFF	TGTGCCAGCAGCCTTGGACTGGAGAGCACCGGGGAGCTGTTTTTT
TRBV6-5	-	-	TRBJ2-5	CASSYPRGQLQETQYF	TGTGCCAGCAGTTACCCACGCGGACAGCTCCAAGAGACCCAGTACTTC
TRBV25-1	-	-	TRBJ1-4	CASSEWAAGATNEKLFF	TGTGCCAGCAGTGAATGGGCGGCGGGAGCAACTAATGAAAAACTGTTTTTT
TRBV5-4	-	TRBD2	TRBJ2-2	CASSPGLAGANTGELFF	TGTGCCAGCAGCCCTGGACTAGCGGGAGCGAACACCGGGGAGCTGTTTTTT
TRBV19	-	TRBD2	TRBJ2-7	CASSTRMTSGVSYEQYF	TGTGCCAGTAGTACGAGGATGACTAGCGGGGTCTCCTACGAGCAGTACTTC
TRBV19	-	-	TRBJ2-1	CASSMRARGRGTYNEQFF	TGTGCCAGTAGTATGAGGGCAAGGGGCAGGGGTACCTACAATGAGCAGTTCTTC
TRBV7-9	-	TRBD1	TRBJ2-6	CASSYSRDRASGANVLTF	TGTGCCAGCAGCTACTCCCGGGACAGAGCCTCTGGGGCCAACGTCCTGACTTTC
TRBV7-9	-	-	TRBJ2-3	CASSLQGPTDTQYF	TGTGCCAGCAGCTTACAGGGTCCGACAGATACGCAGTATTTT
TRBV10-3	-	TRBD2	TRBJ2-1	CAISESEREGRNEQFF	TGTGCCATCAGTGAGTCTGAGCGGGAGGGCCGGAATGAGCAGTTCTTC
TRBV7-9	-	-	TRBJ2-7	CSSSFPGGSYEQYF	TGTTCCAGCAGCTTTCCTGGAGGCTCCTACGAGCAGTACTTC
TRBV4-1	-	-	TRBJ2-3	CASSQESSGSWSTDTQYF	TGCGCCAGCAGCCAAGAATCGTCAGGAAGTTGGAGCACAGATACGCAGTATTTT
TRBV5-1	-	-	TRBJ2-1	CASSKNGSNVRFSYNEQFF	TGCGCCAGCAGCAAGAACGGGAGCAACGTGAGATTCTCCTACAATGAGCAGTTCTTC
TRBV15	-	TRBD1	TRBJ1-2	CATSRFDRDYGYTF	TGTGCCACCAGCAGATTTGACAGGGACTATGGCTACACCTTC
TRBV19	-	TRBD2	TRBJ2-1	CASSIVGGGLGEQFF	TGTGCCAGTAGTATAGTCGGGGGAGGGCTCGGTGAGCAGTTCTTC
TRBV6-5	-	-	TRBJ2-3	CVSGRDTQYF	TGCGTAAGCGGGCGGGATACGCAGTATTTT
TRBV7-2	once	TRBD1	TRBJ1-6	CASSLAIDRGNSPLHF	TGTGCCAGCAGCTTAGCGATAGACAGGGGAAATTCACCCCTCCACTTT
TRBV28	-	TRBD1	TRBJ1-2	CASSDQGAGRYGYTF	TGTGCCAGCAGCGATCAGGGGGCAGGCCGCTATGGCTACACCTTC
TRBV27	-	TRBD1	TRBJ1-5	CASSAGTGSNQPQHF	TGTGCCAGCAGTGCAGGGACAGGTAGCAATCAGCCCCAGCATTTT
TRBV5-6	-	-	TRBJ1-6	CASSADQVLNSPLHF	TGTGCCAGCAGCGCAGATCAGGTTCTTAATTCACCCCTCCACTTT
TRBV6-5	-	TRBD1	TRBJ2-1	CASSYSGRGHEQFF	TGTGCCAGCAGTTACTCGGGCAGGGGGCATGAGCAGTTCTTC
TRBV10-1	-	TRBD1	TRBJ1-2	CASSEAGGTGYTF	TGCGCCAGCAGTGAAGCAGGGGGCACGGGCTACACCTTC
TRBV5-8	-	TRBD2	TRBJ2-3	CASSPPSGRRWGTDTQYF	TGTGCCAGCAGCCCACCTAGCGGGAGACGATGGGGAACAGATACGCAGTATTTT
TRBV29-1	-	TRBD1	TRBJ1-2	CSVVGLDRGSPQSYGYTF	TGCAGCGTTGTGGGGTTAGACAGGGGATCCCCACAAAGCTATGGCTACACCTTC
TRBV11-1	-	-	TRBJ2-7	CASSLGSGFSYEQYF	TGTGCCAGCAGCTTAGGTAGCGGTTTCTCCTACGAGCAGTACTTC
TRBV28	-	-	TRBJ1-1	CASSFGRANTEAFF	TGTGCCAGCAGTTTTGGCAGGGCAAACACTGAAGCTTTCTTT
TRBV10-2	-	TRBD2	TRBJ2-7	CASSKTSGRPYEQYF	TGCGCCAGCAGTAAGACTAGCGGGAGACCCTACGAGCAGTACTTC
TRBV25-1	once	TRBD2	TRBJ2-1	CASSDTSGSFDEQFF	TGTGCCAGCAGTGACACTAGCGGGAGCTTCGATGAGCAGTTCTTC
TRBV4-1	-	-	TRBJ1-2	CASSQDPQGGSGYTF	TGCGCCAGCAGCCAAGATCCACAGGGTGGGTCTGGCTACACCTTC
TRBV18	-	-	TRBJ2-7	CASSPRESYEQYF	TGTGCCAGCTCACCACGAGAATCCTACGAGCAGTACTTC
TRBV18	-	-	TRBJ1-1	CASSPPTTRLNTEAFF	TGTGCCAGCTCACCTCCAACCACTAGGCTGAACACTGAAGCTTTCTTT
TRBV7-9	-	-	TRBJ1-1	CSSSLVRESAFF	TGTTCCAGCAGCTTAGTAAGGGAGAGCGCTTTCTTT
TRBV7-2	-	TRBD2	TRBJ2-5	CASCWTSGISQETQYF	TGTGCCAGTTGTTGGACTAGCGGGATTTCGCAAGAGACCCAGTACTTC
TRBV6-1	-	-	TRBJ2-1	CASSDYSTLYNEQFF	TGTGCCAGCAGTGATTACAGTACGCTTTACAATGAGCAGTTCTTC
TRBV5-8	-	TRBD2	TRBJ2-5	CASSLGTSGRAQYF	TGTGCCAGCAGCTTGGGGACTAGCGGGAGGGCTCAGTACTTC
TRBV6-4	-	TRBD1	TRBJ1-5	CASSEVGGQVLYSNQPQHF	TGTGCCAGCAGTGAGGTGGGTGGACAGGTCCTCTATAGCAATCAGCCCCAGCATTTT
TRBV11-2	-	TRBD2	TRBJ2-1	CASSLDFLAGSYNEQFF	TGTGCCAGCAGCTTAGATTTCCTAGCGGGTTCCTACAATGAGCAGTTCTTC
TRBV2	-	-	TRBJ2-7	CASSEAPAPPGHPPYEQYF	TGTGCCAGCAGTGAAGCGCCCGCCCCTCCAGGGCACCCCCCCTACGAGCAGTACTTC
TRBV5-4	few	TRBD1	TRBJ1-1	CASSLGGTGGRWTEAFF	TGTGCCAGCAGCTTGGGAGGGACAGGGGGCCGTTGGACTGAAGCTTTCTTT
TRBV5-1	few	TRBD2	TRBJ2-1	CASSLWGTSGSGNEQFF	TGCGCCAGCAGCTTATGGGGGACTAGCGGGTCGGGTAATGAGCAGTTCTTC
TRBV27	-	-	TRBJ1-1	CASSYSSLNTEAFF	TGTGCCAGCAGTTACAGCTCACTGAACACTGAAGCTTTCTTT
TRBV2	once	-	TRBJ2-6	CASSDRGAGGANVLTF	TGTGCCAGCAGTGACAGGGGGGCAGGGGGGGCCAACGTCCTGACTTTC
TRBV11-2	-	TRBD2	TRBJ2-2	CASSAPSGRASGELFF	TGTGCCAGCAGCGCGCCTAGCGGGAGGGCCTCGGGGGAGCTGTTTTTT
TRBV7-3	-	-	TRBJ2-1	CASSLRRDSNEQFF	TGTGCCAGCAGCTTAAGGCGGGACAGCAATGAGCAGTTCTTC